This T cell receptor (beta chain) was captured in a study of T-cell reconstitution after alpha-beta-depleted transplantation in children. Overall study findings and caveats: Among T cells one year after transplant, newly produced cells accounted for most counts and diversity. Expanded clones from the graft, numbering several hundred, reportedly supplied alpha-beta T cells about two months after transplant.

The length of the CDR3 is 15 residues. Per the germline V gene, CDR1 is SEHNR and CDR2 is FQNEAQ (reference sequence). The J segment lost 6 bases and the V segment lost 3 bases, leaving 8 bases of the junction unmatched. A TCRbeta library incorporating unique molecular identifiers was prepared. TCRdb analysed the PCR reads with MiXCR anew, one entry per CDR3 protein. The sample has almost 250,000 distinct CDR3 sequences, 20% to 30% seen once; the top ten hold roughly 2.7%. Only a few counts were recorded for this clonotype. Its specificity is not known. The V call is TRBV7-9, the J call TRBJ2-7; TRBD2 matches 10 bases. This specimen consisted of PBMCs, obtained before TCRalphabeta/CD19-depleted stem cell transplant. The sequence was obtained from a girl aged 2-10 years with Fanconi anemia, due to receive a stem cell transplant. CDR3 DNA sequence: TGTGCCAGCAGCTTGACACTAGCGGGGATAGGCGAGCAGTACTTC. This codes for CASSLTLAGIGEQYF.